Sequencing of this TCR beta chain was carried out in a study of blood T cell repertoires in COVID-19. At the level of the study: Whether acute or convalescent, the COVID-19 samples came from the United States, Italy and Spain. The analysed material was cDNA or gDNA that came from T cells, B-cell-depleted T cells, or PBMCs.

Only a few counts were recorded for this clone. The germline V gene has CDR1 SGHTS and CDR2 YDEGEE. This CDR3 has 16 residues. Trimming removed 4 bases from V and 4 bases from J, with 18 bases in between. In the source study's methods: Counts of nucleated cells, estimated from reference gene primer amplification, were obtained. Only in-frame clones appear in the TCRdb table, and some are missing; sequencing was by immunoSEQ multiplex PCR. The V and J calls and clone size are taken from that table; D and trimming were inferred from the DNA. This table has over 100,000 clones, about 89% appearing once. The chain combines TRBV5-8 with TRBJ1-3, with a tentative D call TRBD1 (5 bases). This receptor was obtained from a man aged 40-49 years with acute or convalescent COVID-19. Sequenced material: peripheral blood. CDR3 sequence reads: CASSRQLYRRGNTIYF. The CDR3 DNA reads TGTGCCAGCAGCCGACAGCTATATAGGCGCGGAAACACCATATATTTT.